These 29 T cell receptor beta chains were all obtained from the same sample, sequenced in a study of control samples from healthy donors and cancer patients. Clones were sequenced by immunoSEQ multiplex PCR, and TCRdb holds only the in-frame ones, with some missing. The table lists about 130,000 clones, around 94% of them singletons. The specimen sequenced was PBMCs. These TCRs come from a man between 60 and 70 years old with colorectal cancer.

The chain couples TRBV4-1 to TRBJ1-1, with a tentative D call TRBD1 (5 bases). Trimming took off 1 base at V and 0 bases at J, with 12 bases between the two ends. Germline V gene lookup returns CDR1 MGHRA and CDR2 YSYEKL. There are 16 residues in the CDR3. CDR3 region: CASSQVTGGMNTEAFF. CDR3 DNA: TGCGCCAGCAGCCAAGTGACGGGGGGGATGAACACTGAAGCTTTCTTT.

The chain recombines TRBV6-1 with TRBJ1-2, with 7 bases lining up with TRBD1. Germline V gene sequence: CDR1 MNHNS, CDR2 SASEGT. The length of the CDR3 is 13 residues. Germline trimming cut 3 bases from V and 3 bases from J; bases unmatched to any gene: 1. The CDR3 DNA reads as TGTGCCAGCAGTGACGGACAGGACTATGGCTACACCTTC. The encoded protein is CASSDGQDYGYTF.

This clone was recorded only once. This chain uses TRBV6-6 with TRBJ1-1; D remains ambiguous. Trimming removed 7 bases at V and 0 bases at J, with 9 bases between. CDR1 is MNHNY, CDR2 SVGAGI, per germline (reference sequence). The CDR3 sequence is 13 residues long. CDR3 coding DNA: TGTGCCAGCACTCGGGTCGTGAACACTGAAGCTTTCTTT. Translated: CASTRVVNTEAFF.

The chain combines TRBV5-1 with TRBJ1-1; perhaps TRBD1 as D (5 bases). Deletions cut 3 bases from V and 1 base from J, with 7 bases between. The CDR3 extends over 13 amino acids. From germline, CDR1 is SGHRS and CDR2 YFSETQ. In DNA form, the CDR3 reads TGCGCCAGCAGCTACGGGACGAACACTGAAGCTTTCTTT. Its protein product is CASSYGTNTEAFF.

The chain links TRBV4-1 to TRBJ1-2, with TRBD1 identical over 9 bases. The CDR3 is 17 amino acids. The germline CDR1 and CDR2 sequences are MGHRA and YSYEKL. V shed 3 bases and J 2 bases; nucleotides not matched to a gene: 10. Here the CDR3 DNA reads TGCGCCAGCAGCCAGGGACCCGGACAGGGGAAAAACTATGGCTACACCTTC. Its protein product is CASSQGPGQGKNYGYTF.

V and J are TRBV11-2 and TRBJ2-4; TRBD1 agrees at 7 bases. Germline V CDR1 and CDR2: SGHAT, FQNNGV. V lost 6 bases and J lost 3; bases outside the gene matches: 8. This CDR3 is 15 amino acids long. CDR3 DNA: TGTGCCAGCAGACCGAACAGGGGCCTCAAAAACATTCAGTACTTC. Translating gives CASRPNRGLKNIQYF.

As regards this clone: Other DNA sequences in the sample encode the same CDR3. The CDR3 DNA is TGTGCCAGCACCGAAGGAGGGGGTTCACCCCTCCACTTT. Translated: CASTEGGGSPLHF. The chain carries TRBV7-9 and TRBJ1-6; D may be TRBD1 (6 bases). V lost 7 bases and J lost 9, with 13 bases in between. The CDR3 runs to 13 residues. Germline V gene data show CDR1 as SEHNR and CDR2 as FQNEAQ (reference sequence).

J is TRBJ2-6 and V is TRBV5-4; no definite D call. Deletions cut 2 bases from V and 3 bases from J, with 12 bases between. Germline V gives CDR1 SGHNT, CDR2 YYREEE (reference sequence). This CDR3 comprises 16 residues. CDR3 coding DNA: TGTGCCAGCAGCTTTTTCGCGATGGGTGGGGCCAACGTCCTGACTTTC. The encoded protein is CASSFFAMGGANVLTF. The variable domain in full, with the rest retrieved from reference TRBV5-4 and TRBJ2-6, is ETGVTQSPTHLIKTRGQQVTLRCSSQSGHNTVSWYQQALGQGPQFIFQYYREEENGRGNFPPRFSGLQFPNYSSELNVNALELDDSALYLCASSFFAMGGANVLTFGAGSRLTVL.

The chain is built from TRBV18 and TRBJ2-7; D is possibly TRBD1 (6 bases). The V gene lost 3 bases and the J gene lost 3 bases, with 15 bases spanning the gap. CDR3 length equals 15 residues. Germline V CDR1 and CDR2: KGHSH, LQKENI. CDR3 sequence (DNA): TGTGCCAGCTCACCCAGGGGTGAACCCTTCTACGAGCAGTACTTC. It is translated as CASSPRGEPFYEQYF.

The chain is built from TRBV19 and TRBJ1-2; 7 nucleotides agree with TRBD1. After removal of 4 bases from V and 5 bases from J, the junction contained 4 bases not matched to a gene. The length of the CDR3 is 13 residues. The germline gives CDR1 LNHDA, CDR2 SQIVND (reference sequence). This chain's CDR3 is CASSTGTEYGYTF. CDR3 coding DNA: TGTGCCAGTAGTACCGGGACAGAGTATGGCTACACCTTC.

The chain joins TRBV30 to TRBJ2-7; D assignment may be TRBD1 or TRBD2 (5 bases each). V was pared by 2 bases and J by 6 bases, with 17 bases between. Germline V gives CDR1 GTSNPN, CDR2 SVGIG (reference sequence). The CDR3 has 14 residues. CDR3 protein: CAWSWGEQESEQYF. DNA of the CDR3: TGTGCCTGGAGTTGGGGAGAACAGGAGAGCGAGCAGTACTTC.

The rearrangement links TRBV30 to TRBJ1-5, with D possibly matching TRBD1 (6 bases). With 2 bases removed from V and 4 bases from J, the gap between germline ends came to 9 bases. Germline V gene sequence: CDR1 GTSNPN, CDR2 SVGIG (reference sequence). This CDR3 comprises 13 residues. Written as DNA, the CDR3 is TGTGCCTGGAGTATCACAGGGAATCAGCCCCAGCATTTT. Its translation is CAWSITGNQPQHF. Complete variable domain (other parts from reference TRBV30 and TRBJ1-5): SQTIHQWPATLVQPVGSPLSLECTVEGTSNPNLYWYRQAAGRGLQLLFYSVGIGQISSEVPQNLSASRPQDRQFILSSKKLLLSDSGFYLCAWSITGNQPQHFGDGTRLSIL.

The rearrangement joins TRBV11-2 to TRBJ1-6; no clear D gene. The CDR3 consists of 14 residues. Germline V gene data show CDR1 as SGHAT and CDR2 as FQNNGV. Trimming stripped 5 bases from V and 8 bases from J, with 13 bases between. CDR3 loop: CASSLRVLDSPLHF. The CDR3 coding sequence is TGTGCCAGCAGCCTAAGGGTTCTTGATTCACCCCTCCACTTT.

The CDR3: CASSFEARETQYF. CDR3 in DNA: TGTGCCAGCAGCTTCGAGGCCCGGGAGACCCAGTACTTC. The chain has TRBV7-2 and TRBJ2-5, with D hard to call. V shed 3 bases and J shed 5 bases, with 10 bases lying between them. The CDR3 runs 13 residues. Germline CDR1 reads SGHTA; CDR2 reads FQGNSA.

CDR3 in amino acids: CASSPGRETQYF. CDR3 sequence (DNA): TGTGCCAGCAGCCCAGGGAGGGAGACCCAGTACTTC. This rearrangement joins TRBV6-2 or TRBV6-3 to TRBJ2-5; D perhaps matches TRBD2 (6 bases). Germline assignment: CDR1 MNHEY and CDR2 SVGEGT. V was clipped by 6 bases and J by 5 bases, with 10 bases between them. There are 12 residues in the CDR3.

The V and J genes are TRBV18 and TRBJ1-2, with 8 bases lining up with TRBD1. The CDR3 runs 13 residues. In germline, CDR1 is KGHSH, CDR2 LQKENI. Trimming at V came to 6 bases and at J to 5 bases, leaving 5 bases not matched to a gene. CDR3 amino acids: CASSPGQGYGYTF. The CDR3, as DNA: TGTGCCAGCTCTCCTGGACAGGGATATGGCTACACCTTC.

The chain joins TRBV30 to TRBJ1-3; D is unresolved. The CDR3 is made up of 14 amino acids. Looked up from germline, CDR1 is GTSNPN and CDR2 is SVGIG (reference sequence). Trimming removed 0 bases at V and 0 bases at J, with 6 bases between. The CDR3 nucleotides are TGTGCCTGGAGTGTACCGAGCTCTGGAAACACCATATATTTT. Translating gives CAWSVPSSGNTIYF. Full variable domain (remainder filled in from reference TRBV30 and TRBJ1-3): SQTIHQWPATLVQPVGSPLSLECTVEGTSNPNLYWYRQAAGRGLQLLFYSVGIGQISSEVPQNLSASRPQDRQFILSSKKLLLSDSGFYLCAWSVPSSGNTIYFGEGSWLTVV.

The chain uses TRBV23-1 and TRBJ1-2, with D unclear. TRBV23-1 is labeled an ORF, and its function is uncertain. The CDR3 totals 15 residues. V was shortened by 6 bases and J by 0 bases, with 14 bases between the two germline ends. The DNA of the CDR3 is TGCGCCAGCAGCCCCAGACGGACTACTAACTATGGCTACACCTTC. Translating it yields CASSPRRTTNYGYTF.

The CDR3 here is CASSLWGSANEKLFF. CDR3 in DNA: TGTGCCAGCAGCTTGTGGGGGAGTGCTAATGAAAAACTGTTTTTT. V usage is TRBV5-6 and J usage is TRBJ1-4; D possibly corresponds to TRBD1 (5 bases). Looked up from germline, CDR1 is SGHDT and CDR2 is YYEEEE. V gave up 1 base and J gave up 3 bases, with 10 bases separating them. The CDR3 runs 15 residues.

The chain carries TRBV6-2 or TRBV6-3 and TRBJ2-7, with no clear D. The CDR3 is made up of 13 amino acids. Germline values: CDR1 MNHEY, CDR2 SVGEGT. Trimming cost V 6 bases and J 5 bases, with 14 bases left between them. The CDR3 nucleotides read TGTGCCAGCAGCCCCGGACGGCGGAACGAGCAGTACTTC. It encodes CASSPGRRNEQYF.

The chain employs TRBV7-8 and TRBJ1-5, with TRBD1 as a possible D gene (5 bases). Germline V lookup: CDR1 SGHVS, CDR2 FQNEAQ. V dropped 8 bases and J dropped 6 bases, with 11 bases sitting between them. The CDR3 loop spans 12 amino acids. The CDR3 region is CASAGGSQPQHF. The CDR3 bases are TGTGCCAGCGCCGGGGGGAGTCAGCCCCAGCATTTT.

As regards this clone: The junction shows a germline mismatch at one end, possibly a read error. This chain links TRBV18 with TRBJ1-1; possibly TRBD1 for D (6 bases). This CDR3 comprises 14 residues. Germline-derived CDR1 and CDR2 are KGHSH and LQKENI. The CDR3: CASAPDSSNTEAFF. In nucleotides, the CDR3 is TGTGCCAGCGCACCGGACAGTTCGAACACTGAAGCTTTCTTT.

CDR3 region: CASSSDRAGELFF. The DNA for the CDR3 is TGTGCCAGCAGTTCCGACAGGGCCGGGGAGCTGTTTTTT. The chain is built from TRBV12-3 or TRBV12-4 and TRBJ2-2, with 7 nucleotides matching TRBD1. Trimming took 4 bases from V and 6 from J; bases not matched to a gene: 2. The CDR3 is 13 residues long.

The V gene is TRBV29-1, the J gene TRBJ1-2; 10 nucleotides line up with TRBD1. V was clipped by 7 bases and J by 2 bases; unmatched bases: 10. From germline, CDR1 is SQVTM and CDR2 ANQGSEA. The CDR3 runs 15 residues. CDR3 nucleotide sequence: TGCAGCGCTTACACCCGACAGGGGGCGAACTATGGCTACACCTTC. Its translation: CSAYTRQGANYGYTF. The entire variable domain, with the rest obtained from reference TRBV29-1 and TRBJ1-2, is as follows: SAVISQKPSRDICQRGTSLTIQCQVDSQVTMMFWYRQQPGQSLTLIATANQGSEATYESGFVIDKFPISRPNLTFSTLTVSNMSPEDSSIYLCSAYTRQGANYGYTFGSGTRLTVV.

The V call is TRBV9, the J call TRBJ2-3, with 10 bases matching TRBD2. J was trimmed by 4 bases and V by 0 bases; bases with no gene match: 5. Germline CDR1 reads SGDLS; CDR2 reads YYNGEE. CDR3 length: 16 residues. CDR3 sequence: CASSVGSSGGADTQYF. The CDR3 DNA is TGTGCCAGCAGCGTAGGGTCTAGCGGGGGTGCAGATACGCAGTATTTT.

This clone occurred once. The V gene is TRBV5-6, the J gene TRBJ1-5; D is unclear. This CDR3 spans 15 amino acids. V gave up 0 bases and J gave up 9 bases, with 16 bases separating them. Germline CDR1 reads SGHDT; CDR2 reads YYEEEE. As DNA, the CDR3 is TGTGCCAGCAGCTTGGGTGAGGGTCTGAGTAGGCCCCAGCATTTT. Encoded protein: CASSLGEGLSRPQHF.

V is TRBV24-1 and J is TRBJ2-3; maybe TRBD2 (7 bases). Looked up from germline, CDR1 is KGHDR and CDR2 is SFDVKD. The CDR3 contains 15 residues. The V end lost 0 bases, the J end lost 5 bases, and 11 bases lay between the germline ends. CDR3 coding DNA: TGTGCCACCAGTGATTTGCGGGGGGCCGGAGATACGCAGTATTTT. Amino acids: CATSDLRGAGDTQYF.

The genes are TRBV30 and TRBJ1-1, with D hard to call. From germline, CDR1 is GTSNPN and CDR2 SVGIG (reference sequence). Trimming shortened V by 2 bases and J by 5 bases, and 9 bases separated the two germline ends. CDR3 size: 12 residues. The CDR3 DNA reads TGTGCCTGGAGTCGGACTTGGACTGAAGCTTTCTTT. Translated, it gives CAWSRTWTEAFF.

The chain uses TRBV4-2 and TRBJ1-5; no clear D. This CDR3 is built from 15 residues. CDR1 LGHNA and CDR2 YNFKEQ come from the germline V gene. V shed 1 base and J shed 0 bases, with 7 bases lying between them. CDR3 residues: CASSQGVNSNQPQHF. In DNA, the CDR3 is TGTGCCAGCAGCCAAGGGGTCAATAGCAATCAGCCCCAGCATTTT.